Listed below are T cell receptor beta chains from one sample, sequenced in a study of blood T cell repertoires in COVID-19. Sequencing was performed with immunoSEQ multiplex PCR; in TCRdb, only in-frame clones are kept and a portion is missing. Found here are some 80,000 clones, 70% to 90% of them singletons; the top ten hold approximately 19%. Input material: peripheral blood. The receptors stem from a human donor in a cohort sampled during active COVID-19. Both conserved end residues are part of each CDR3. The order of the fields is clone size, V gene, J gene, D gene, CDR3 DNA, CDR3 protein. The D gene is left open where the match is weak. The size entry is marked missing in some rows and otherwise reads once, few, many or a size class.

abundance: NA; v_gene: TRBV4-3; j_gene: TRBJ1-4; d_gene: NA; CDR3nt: TGCGCCAGCAGCCAGGGGGCGACAGGAACTAATGAAAAACTGTTTTTT; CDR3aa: CASSQGATGTNEKLFF
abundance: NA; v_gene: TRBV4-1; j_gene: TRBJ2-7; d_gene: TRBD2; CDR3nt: TGCGCCAGCAGCCCTGGGGGACTAGCTTTCGAGCAGTACTTC; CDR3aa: CASSPGGLAFEQYF
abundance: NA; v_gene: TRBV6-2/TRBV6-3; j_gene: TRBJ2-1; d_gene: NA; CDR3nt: TGTGCCAGCAGTACTTACCCCTACAATGAGCAGTTCTTC; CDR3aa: CASSTYPYNEQFF
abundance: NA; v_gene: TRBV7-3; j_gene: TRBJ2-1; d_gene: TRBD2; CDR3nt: TGTGCCAGCAGCTTGGGACTAGCGGGACTTGATGAGCAGTTCTTC; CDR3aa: CASSLGLAGLDEQFF
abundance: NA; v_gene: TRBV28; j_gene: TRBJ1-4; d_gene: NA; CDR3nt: TGTGCCAGCAGAGAGGCGGGGGCCCTTAATGAAAAACTGTTTTTT; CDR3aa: CASREAGALNEKLFF
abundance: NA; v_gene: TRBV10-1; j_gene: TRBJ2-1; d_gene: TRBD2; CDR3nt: TGCGCCAGCAGTGCGGTGACCAGCGGGAATCGGAATGAGCAGTTCTTC; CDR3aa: CASSAVTSGNRNEQFF
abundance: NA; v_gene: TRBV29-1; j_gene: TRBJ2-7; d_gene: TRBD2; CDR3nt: TGCAGCGCCAGGGACGGGGGGGCCTACGAGCAGTACTTC; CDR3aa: CSARDGGAYEQYF
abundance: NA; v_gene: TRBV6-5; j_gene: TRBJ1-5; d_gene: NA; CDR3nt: TGTGCCAGCAGTTACTCGTACAGTAGCAATCAGCCCCAGCATTTT; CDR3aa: CASSYSYSSNQPQHF
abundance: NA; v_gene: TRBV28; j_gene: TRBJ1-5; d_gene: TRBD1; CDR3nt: TGTGCCAGCACGGACAGGCCTCTGCAGCCCCAGCATTTT; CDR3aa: CASTDRPLQPQHF
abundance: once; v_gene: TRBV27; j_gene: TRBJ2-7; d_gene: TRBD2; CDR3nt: TGTGCCAGCAGCCTGATTAGCGGGGCCCCCCCCTACGAGCAGTACTTC; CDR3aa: CASSLISGAPPYEQYF
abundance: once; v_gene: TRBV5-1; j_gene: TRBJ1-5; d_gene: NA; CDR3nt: TGCGCCAGCAGCGGACCCCCTTTAAGACAGATTAGCAATCAGCCCCAGCATTTT; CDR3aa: CASSGPPLRQISNQPQHF
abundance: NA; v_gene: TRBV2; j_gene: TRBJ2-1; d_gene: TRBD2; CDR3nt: TGTGCCAGCAGGGGGTTTAGAGGGACTAGCGTCGACAATGAGCAGTTCTTC; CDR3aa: CASRGFRGTSVDNEQFF
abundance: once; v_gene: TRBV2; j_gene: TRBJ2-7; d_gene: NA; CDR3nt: TGTGCCAGCATCTCGACCTCAGGCTACCCCTACGAGCAGTACTTC; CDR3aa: CASISTSGYPYEQYF
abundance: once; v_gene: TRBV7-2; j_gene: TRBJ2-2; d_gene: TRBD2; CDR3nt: TGTGCCAGCAGCTTGGGACTAGCGGGGGCTTCGAACACCGGGGAGCTGTTTTTT; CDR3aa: CASSLGLAGASNTGELFF
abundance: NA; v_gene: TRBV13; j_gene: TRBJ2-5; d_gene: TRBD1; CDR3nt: TGTGCCAGCAGCCGCCGGGGACAGCAAGAGACCCAGTACTTC; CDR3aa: CASSRRGQQETQYF
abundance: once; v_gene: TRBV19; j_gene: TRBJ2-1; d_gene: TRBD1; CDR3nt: TGTGCCAGTAGTATTGGAACAGGGGAAATAAGGGGTGAGCAGTTCTTC; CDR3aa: CASSIGTGEIRGEQFF
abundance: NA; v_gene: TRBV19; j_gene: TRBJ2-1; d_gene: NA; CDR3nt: TGTGCCAGTAGTACACGCGGGACTCACAATGAGCAGTTCTTC; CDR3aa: CASSTRGTHNEQFF
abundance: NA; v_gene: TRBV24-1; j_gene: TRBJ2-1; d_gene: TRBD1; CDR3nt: TGTGCCACCAGTGACCGTGGACAGGGGCGGTACAATGAGCAGTTCTTC; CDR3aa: CATSDRGQGRYNEQFF
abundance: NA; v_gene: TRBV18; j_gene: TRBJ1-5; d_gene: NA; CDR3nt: TGTGCCAGCTCACCTTCGGCGGGACAGCCCCAGCATTTT; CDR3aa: CASSPSAGQPQHF
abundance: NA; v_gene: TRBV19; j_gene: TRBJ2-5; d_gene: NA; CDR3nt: TGTGCCAGTAGTCGGGGCGGGATCGTTGAAGAGACCCAGTACTTC; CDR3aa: CASSRGGIVEETQYF
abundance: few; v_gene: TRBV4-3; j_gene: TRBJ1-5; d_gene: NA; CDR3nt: TGCGCCAGCAGCCAAGACATCAGGGGTCAGCCCCAGCATTTT; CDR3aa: CASSQDIRGQPQHF
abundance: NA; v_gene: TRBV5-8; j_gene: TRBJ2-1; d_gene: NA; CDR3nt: TGTGCCAGCAGCTTGTGGCAGGGGAGCTCCTACAATGAGCAGTTCTTC; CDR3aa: CASSLWQGSSYNEQFF
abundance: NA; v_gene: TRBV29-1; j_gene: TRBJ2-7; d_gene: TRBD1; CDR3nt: TGCAGCGTTAATTTTCCGGGACAGGGGATCAGGGGCGAGCAGTACTTC; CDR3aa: CSVNFPGQGIRGEQYF
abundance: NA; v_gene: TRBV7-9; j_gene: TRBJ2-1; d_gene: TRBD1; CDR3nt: TGTGCCAGCAGCTTATATGGGACAGGGTCCTACAATGAGCAGTTCTTC; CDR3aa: CASSLYGTGSYNEQFF
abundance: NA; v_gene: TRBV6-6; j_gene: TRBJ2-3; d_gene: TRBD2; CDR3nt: TGTGCCAGCAGTTACGCTAGCGGGGCCACAGATACGCAGTATTTT; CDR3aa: CASSYASGATDTQYF
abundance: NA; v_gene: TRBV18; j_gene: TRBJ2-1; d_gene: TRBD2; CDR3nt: TGTGCCAGCTCACCGACTAGCGGGGGCCTCAATGAGCAGTTCTTC; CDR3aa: CASSPTSGGLNEQFF
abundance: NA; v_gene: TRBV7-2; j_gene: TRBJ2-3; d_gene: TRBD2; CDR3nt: TGTGCCAGCAGCCTGACCGGGACTAGGGACACAGATACGCAGTATTTT; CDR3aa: CASSLTGTRDTDTQYF
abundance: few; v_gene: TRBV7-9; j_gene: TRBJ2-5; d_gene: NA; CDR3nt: TGTGCCAGCAGCTTAGCAGTGGTACGAGCTATGTACTTC; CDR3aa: CASSLAVVRAMYF
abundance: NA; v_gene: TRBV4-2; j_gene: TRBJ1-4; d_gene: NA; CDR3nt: TGTGCCAGCAGCCAAGTGGTGGGAGCGGCAACTAATGAAAAACTGTTTTTT; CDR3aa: CASSQVVGAATNEKLFF
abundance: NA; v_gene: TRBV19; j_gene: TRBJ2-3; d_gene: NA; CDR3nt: TGTGCCAGTAACGGGGTCACAGATACGCAGTATTTT; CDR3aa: CASNGVTDTQYF
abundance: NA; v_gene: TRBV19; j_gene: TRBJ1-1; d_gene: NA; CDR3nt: TGTGCCAGTTTCCCGCGGGGGACAACTCGTCGAGAAGCTTTCTTT; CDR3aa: CASFPRGTTRREAFF
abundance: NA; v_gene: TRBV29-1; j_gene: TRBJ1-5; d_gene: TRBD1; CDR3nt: TGCAGCGCTCGACAGGGACAAGGACAGCCCCAGCATTTT; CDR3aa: CSARQGQGQPQHF
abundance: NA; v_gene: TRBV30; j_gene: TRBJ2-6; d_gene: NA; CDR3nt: TGTGCCTGGAATTTCCTCTCTGGGGCCAACGTCCTGACTTTC; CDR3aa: CAWNFLSGANVLTF
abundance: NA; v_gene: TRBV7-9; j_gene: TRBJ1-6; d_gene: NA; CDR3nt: TGTGCCAGCAGCTCACCCATACAGACGATCGGGGTGGCACCCCTCCACTTT; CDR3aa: CASSSPIQTIGVAPLHF
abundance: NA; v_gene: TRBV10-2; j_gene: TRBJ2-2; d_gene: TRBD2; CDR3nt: TGCGCCAGCAGGGAACTAGCGGGGGGAACCGGGGAGCTGTTTTTT; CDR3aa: CASRELAGGTGELFF
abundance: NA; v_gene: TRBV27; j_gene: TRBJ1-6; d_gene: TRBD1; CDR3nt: TGTGCCAGCAGTAGACAGGGATGGAATTCACCCCTCCACTTT; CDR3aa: CASSRQGWNSPLHF
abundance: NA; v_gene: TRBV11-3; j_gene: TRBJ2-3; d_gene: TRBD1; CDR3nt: TGTGCCAGCAGCTTAGAATCCGGGACAGGTCAGAGCACAGATACGCAGTATTTT; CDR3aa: CASSLESGTGQSTDTQYF
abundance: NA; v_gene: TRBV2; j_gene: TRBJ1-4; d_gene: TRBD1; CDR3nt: TGTGCCAGTACAGGGGCGGTGAATGAAAAACTGTTTTTT; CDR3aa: CASTGAVNEKLFF
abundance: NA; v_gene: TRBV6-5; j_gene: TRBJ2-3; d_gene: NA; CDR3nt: TGTGCCAGCAGTTCAACGACTACCAGCACAGATACGCAGTATTTT; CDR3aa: CASSSTTTSTDTQYF
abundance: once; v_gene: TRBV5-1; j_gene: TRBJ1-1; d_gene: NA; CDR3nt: TGCGCCAGCAGCTTGGACAGGGATAACTCTGAAGCTTTCTTT; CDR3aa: CASSLDRDNSEAFF
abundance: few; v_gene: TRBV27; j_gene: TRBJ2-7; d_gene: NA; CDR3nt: TGTGCCAGCAGTCCCGGGACTGTACTCTACGAGCAGTACTTC; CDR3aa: CASSPGTVLYEQYF
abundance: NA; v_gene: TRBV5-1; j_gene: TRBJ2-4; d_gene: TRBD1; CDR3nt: TGCGCCAGCAGCCCGAGACAGGGGTTGGACTTAGCCAAAAACATTCAGTACTTC; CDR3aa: CASSPRQGLDLAKNIQYF
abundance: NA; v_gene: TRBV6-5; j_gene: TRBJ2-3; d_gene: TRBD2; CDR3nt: TGTGCCAGCAGTCGCGGGGGAGCAGATACGCAGTATTTT; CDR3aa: CASSRGGADTQYF